The 3 T cell receptor beta chains below come from one sample, sequenced in a study of control samples from healthy donors and cancer patients. Profiled with immunoSEQ multiplex PCR; TCRdb holds only in-frame clones, not every one. The sample lists about 59,000 clones, approximately 87% occurring once. Sequenced: PBMCs. These receptors were obtained from a woman aged 55 to 70 with lung cancer.

The chain employs TRBV6-7 and TRBJ2-1; D is ambiguous. TRBV6-7 carries the ORF label, with uncertain function. The CDR3 sequence is 12 residues long. The V gene lost 8 bases and the J gene lost 7 bases, with 12 bases spanning the gap. CDR3 sequence (DNA): TGTGCCAGCCCGAAGTGCGAAAATGAGCAGTTCTTC. Translation: CASPKCENEQFF.

There are a few counts of this clone. The genes are TRBV4-1 and TRBJ1-4; a possible D gene is TRBD1 (5 bases). V was pared by 3 bases and J by 4 bases, with 12 bases between. This CDR3 region has 15 residues. CDR1 MGHRA and CDR2 YSYEKL come from the germline V gene. The DNA of the CDR3 is TGCGCCAGCAGCCAGTACGGGACCGGTAATGAAAAACTGTTTTTT. Its translation: CASSQYGTGNEKLFF.

Turning to this clone: Other nucleotide sequences in the sample specify the same CDR3. This chain links TRBV7-9 with TRBJ2-5, with D tentatively TRBD2 (6 bases). The length of the CDR3 is 14 residues. Germline V lookup: CDR1 SEHNR, CDR2 FQNEAQ (reference sequence). V lost 1 base and J lost 1, with 7 bases in between. CDR3 amino acids: CASSLGGAQETQYF. The CDR3, as DNA: TGTGCCAGCAGCTTAGGCGGGGCCCAAGAGACCCAGTACTTC.